This T cell receptor (beta chain) was obtained from a study of blood T cells in healthy people across ages. Study findings and constraints: Calculation of diversity from one million T cells yielded estimates considered to be underestimates. Older individuals had lower TCR beta diversity per million T cells (the decline was roughly linear).

Each sample used at least 6 million PBMCs. Combining a sample-barcoded 5' primer with a J-beta primer mix, a second PCR ran for about 6 to 12 cycles. TCRdb fed the 5' RACE reads into MiXCR, producing one record per CDR3 protein. The sample has over 1,500,000 distinct CDR3 sequences; about 50% are singletons. As to this clonotype: The antigen remains unidentified.

Germline loops: CDR1 SNHLY, CDR2 FYNNEI. The CDR3 totals 13 residues. The V and J ends lost 3 bases and 7 bases respectively, with 13 bases between them. J is TRBJ2-7 and V is TRBV2; no reliable D call. Sequenced sample: blood. This receptor was obtained from a woman between 35 and 50 years old in good health. The CDR3 bases are TGTGCCAGCAGTGACTCCCAGGTTGATGAGCAGTACTTC. Amino acids: CASSDSQVDEQYF.